What follows are 17 T cell receptor beta chains derived from one specimen sequenced in a study of Tregs in tolerant kidney transplant recipients. Related graft donors supplied nonmyeloablative bone marrow transplants, and mixed chimerism was transient. Here immunoSEQ multiplex PCR was the method, and the copy in TCRdb shows in-frame clones only, minus some. In the table there are some 57,000 clones, over 80% of which are singletons. This material consisted of CD8+ T cells from blood (PBMCs), taken 24 months after the transplant. The receptors stem from a human patient who received a combined kidney and bone marrow transplant. Some T cells may trace back to the graft donor.

The rearrangement links TRBV13 to TRBJ2-1; TRBD2 agrees at 12 bases. This CDR3 has 13 residues. Looked up from germline, CDR1 is PRHDT and CDR2 is FYEKMQ (reference sequence). V trimming: 2 bases; J trimming: 16 bases; junction bases outside the gene matches: 6. The CDR3 reads CASSLPSGGAQFF. Written as DNA, the CDR3 is TGTGCCAGCAGCTTACCTAGCGGGGGGGCTCAATTCTTC.

This clone was found once. This sequence joins TRBV28 and TRBJ1-1; D might be TRBD1 (5 bases). Per the germline V gene, CDR1 is MDHEN and CDR2 is SYDVKM. V was trimmed by 7 bases and J by 1 base, leaving 19 bases between them. The CDR3 totals 16 residues. The CDR3 loop is CASKYLGWQGNTEAFF. CDR3 in DNA: TGTGCCAGCAAGTATCTGGGTTGGCAGGGGAACACTGAAGCTTTCTTT. The variable domain in full, completed from reference TRBV28 and TRBJ1-1, reads DVKVTQSSRYLVKRTGEKVFLECVQDMDHENMFWYRQDPGLGLRLIYFSYDVKMKEKGDIPEGYSVSREKKERFSLILESASTNQTSMYLCASKYLGWQGNTEAFFGQGTRLTVV.

The gene calls are TRBV7-9 and TRBJ1-2; D is unresolved. The CDR3 spans 12 residues. The germline V gene encodes CDR1 SEHNR and CDR2 FQNEAQ (reference sequence). V lost 7 bases to trimming and J lost 1 base, with 7 bases between them. Written as DNA, the CDR3 is TGTGCCAGCACGGGGAATAACTATGGCTACACCTTC. This translates into CASTGNNYGYTF.

The chain is built from TRBV5-1 and TRBJ2-5, with no clear D. This CDR3 has 16 residues. Germline values: CDR1 SGHRS, CDR2 YFSETQ. The V end was cut by 0 bases, the J end by 1 base, with 13 bases between. CDR3: CASSLVSTLAQETQYF. The CDR3 DNA reads TGCGCCAGCAGCTTGGTTAGCACTCTCGCCCAAGAGACCCAGTACTTC.

The V gene is TRBV7-8, the J gene TRBJ2-3, with 11 bases fitting TRBD2. CDR1 is SGHVS, CDR2 FQNEAQ, per germline. The trim removed 2 bases at V and 6 bases at J, leaving 4 bases unmatched. The CDR3 loop spans 15 amino acids. CDR3 in amino acids: CASSLSRLAGDTQYF. CDR3 coding DNA: TGTGCCAGCAGCTTAAGCCGACTAGCGGGGGATACGCAGTATTTT.

CDR3 region: CASSFIQSKNIQYF. The CDR3 DNA follows: TGTGCCAGCAGTTTTATTCAGTCCAAAAACATTCAGTACTTC. This chain connects TRBV28 to TRBJ2-4; D gene ambiguous. Trimming cost V 3 bases and J 2 bases, with 8 bases left between them. Germline assignment: CDR1 MDHEN and CDR2 SYDVKM. The CDR3 covers 14 residues.

As to this clone: The junction does not match germline at one end; this may be a read error. At the DNA level, this CDR3 is encoded by other sequences in the same sample as well. The chain recombines TRBV5-4 with TRBJ1-6; D remains unclear. The CDR3 contains 16 residues. From germline, CDR1 is SGHNT and CDR2 YYREEE (reference sequence). CDR3 bases: TGTGCCAGCAGCTTGGCCGGGAGTTTCGGTAATTCCCCCCTCCACTTT. This codes for CASSLAGSFGNSPLHF.

This chain connects TRBV11-2 to TRBJ2-2, with 9 bases identical to TRBD2. CDR3 length equals 15 residues. Germline lookup yields CDR1 SGHAT and CDR2 FQNNGV. Trimming removed 1 base from V and 7 bases from J; junction bases left unmatched: 4. CDR3 DNA sequence: TGTGCCAGCAGCTTAGTAGCGGGAGTCGGCGGGGAGCTGTTTTTT. Its protein product is CASSLVAGVGGELFF. The complete variable domain, with remaining parts taken from reference TRBV11-2 and TRBJ2-2, reads EAGVAQSPRYKIIEKRQSVAFWCNPISGHATLYWYQQILGQGPKLLIQFQNNGVVDDSQLPKDRFSAERLKGVDSTLKIQPAKLEDSAVYLCASSLVAGVGGELFFGEGSRLTVL.

The chain uses TRBV6-8 and TRBJ2-1, with TRBD1 matching over 10 bases. CDR3 length: 17 residues. Losses at the gene ends were 2 bases for V and 0 bases for J; bases not matched to a gene: 4. CDR1 is MNHGY, CDR2 SAAAGT, per germline. The DNA of the CDR3 is TGTGCCAGCAGTTACGTGGGACAGGGGTTCTCCTACAATGAGCAGTTCTTC. Protein: CASSYVGQGFSYNEQFF.

This chain uses TRBV7-6 with TRBJ2-1, with TRBD2 matching 15 bases. Germline V gives CDR1 SGHVS, CDR2 FNYEAQ. The CDR3 runs to 20 residues. The J segment lost 4 bases and the V segment lost 4 bases, leaving 14 bases of the junction unmatched. The CDR3 coding sequence is TGTGCCAGCAGCTACCCAAAGGGACTAGCGGGGGGCCTAATATACAATGAGCAGTTCTTC. Translated: CASSYPKGLAGGLIYNEQFF.

V gene TRBV4-1 combines with J gene TRBJ2-7, with D possibly being TRBD2 (6 bases). From germline, CDR1 is MGHRA and CDR2 YSYEKL. The CDR3 sequence is 15 residues long. Trimming shortened V by 1 base and J by 5 bases, and 15 bases separated the two germline ends. The CDR3 region has the DNA TGCGCCAGCAGCCAAGTGACTAGTTCGGGCCACGAGCAGTACTTC. Its translation is CASSQVTSSGHEQYF.

The rearrangement links TRBV5-5 to TRBJ1-5; unclear D gene. From germline, CDR1 is SGHKS and CDR2 YYEKEE (reference sequence). V gave up 6 bases and J gave up 4 bases, with 20 bases separating them. There are 16 residues in the CDR3. DNA of the CDR3: TGTGCCAGCAAAAATGAATTCGGGGATAGGAATCAGCCCCAGCATTTT. Amino acids: CASKNEFGDRNQPQHF.

V usage is TRBV10-3 and J usage is TRBJ2-1; D is possibly TRBD2 (6 bases). Germline V CDR1 and CDR2: ENHRY, SYGVKD. CDR3 length: 16 amino acids. V was trimmed by 0 bases and J by 6 bases, leaving 15 bases between them. CDR3 sequence: CAISESLRREFNEQFF. Written as DNA, the CDR3 is TGTGCCATCAGTGAGTCCCTTAGGAGGGAGTTCAATGAGCAGTTCTTC.

The chain recombines TRBV19 with TRBJ1-5; no definite D call. The CDR3 sequence is 15 residues long. Trimming cost V 1 base and J 8 bases, with 15 bases left between them. The V gene's germline CDR1 is LNHDA and CDR2 SQIVND (reference sequence). Here the CDR3 reads CASSIVGNSGEPQHF. For the CDR3, the DNA is TGTGCCAGTAGTATAGTTGGTAATAGCGGGGAGCCCCAGCATTTT.

The gene calls are TRBV4-3 and TRBJ2-7; 9 bases are shared with TRBD1. J was trimmed by 6 bases and V by 0 bases; bases with no gene match: 9. Germline CDR1 and CDR2: LGHNA and YSLEER. CDR3 length: 16 amino acids. The CDR3 is CASSQDGTGRPREQYF. Here the CDR3 DNA reads TGCGCCAGCAGCCAAGACGGGACAGGGAGGCCCCGCGAGCAGTACTTC.

This chain joins TRBV7-2 and TRBJ1-2, with 8 bases fitting TRBD1. The V gene end was trimmed by 3 bases and the J gene end by 7 bases; junction bases not matched to a gene: 4. Looked up from germline, CDR1 is SGHTA and CDR2 is FQGNSA. This CDR3 comprises 13 residues. The CDR3 loop reads CASSFPGGLGYTF. CDR3 in DNA: TGTGCCAGCAGCTTTCCAGGGGGCCTTGGCTACACCTTC.

This sequence joins TRBV2 and TRBJ2-2; 15 bases map to TRBD2. J gave up 1 base and V 6 bases, and 12 bases lay outside the gene matches. The germline gives CDR1 SNHLY, CDR2 FYNNEI. The CDR3 consists of 20 residues. CDR3 DNA sequence: TGTGCCAGCAGCCCCGGACTAGCGGGAGGGTCAGTAGTGAACACCGGGGAGCTGTTTTTT. Translating gives CASSPGLAGGSVVNTGELFF.